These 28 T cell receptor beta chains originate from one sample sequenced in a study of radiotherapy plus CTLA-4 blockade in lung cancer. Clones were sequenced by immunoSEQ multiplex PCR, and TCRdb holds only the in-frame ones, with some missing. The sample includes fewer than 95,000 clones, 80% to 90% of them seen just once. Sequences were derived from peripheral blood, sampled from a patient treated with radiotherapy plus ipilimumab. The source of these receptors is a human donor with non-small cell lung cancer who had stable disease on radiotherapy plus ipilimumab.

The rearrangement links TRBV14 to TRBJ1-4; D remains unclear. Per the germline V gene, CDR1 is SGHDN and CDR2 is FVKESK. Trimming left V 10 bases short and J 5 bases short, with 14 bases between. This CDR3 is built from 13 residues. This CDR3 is CATQSQLNEKLFF. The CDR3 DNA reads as TGTGCCACCCAGTCGCAGCTGAATGAAAAACTGTTTTTT.

The CDR3 loop reads CASSDPGFYNEQFF. DNA for the CDR3: TGCGCCAGCAGTGATCCGGGATTCTACAATGAGCAGTTCTTC. This chain joins TRBV10-1 and TRBJ2-1, with D tentatively TRBD2 (5 bases). Looked up from germline, CDR1 is WNHNN and CDR2 is SYGVQD (reference sequence). The V end was cut by 3 bases, the J end by 3 bases, with 9 bases between. The CDR3 loop spans 14 amino acids.

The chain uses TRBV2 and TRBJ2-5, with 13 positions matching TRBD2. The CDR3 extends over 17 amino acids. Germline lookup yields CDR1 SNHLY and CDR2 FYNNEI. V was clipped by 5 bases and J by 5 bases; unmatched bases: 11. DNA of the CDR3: TGTGCCAGCAGTTTAAGGACTAGCGGGAGAGGGGAGGAGACCCAGTACTTC. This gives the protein CASSLRTSGRGEETQYF. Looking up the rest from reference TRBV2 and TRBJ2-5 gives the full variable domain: EPEVTQTPSHQVTQMGQEVILRCVPISNHLYFYWYRQILGQKVEFLVSFYNNEISEKSEIFDDQFSVERPDGSNFTLKIRSTKLEDSAMYFCASSLRTSGRGEETQYFGPGTRLLVL.

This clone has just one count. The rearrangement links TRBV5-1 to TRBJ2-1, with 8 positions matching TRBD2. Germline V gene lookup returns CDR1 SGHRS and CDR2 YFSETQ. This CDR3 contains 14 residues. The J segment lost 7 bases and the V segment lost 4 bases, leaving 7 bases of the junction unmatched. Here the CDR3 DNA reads TGCGCCAGCAGCCTCGGGGGGGCCGGAAATGAGCAGTTCTTC. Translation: CASSLGGAGNEQFF.

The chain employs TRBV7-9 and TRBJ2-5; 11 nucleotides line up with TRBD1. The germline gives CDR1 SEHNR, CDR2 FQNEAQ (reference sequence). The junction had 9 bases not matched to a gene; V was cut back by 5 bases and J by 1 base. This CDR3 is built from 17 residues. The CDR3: CASSLDRGRPFQETQYF. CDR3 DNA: TGTGCCAGCAGCCTGGACAGGGGGCGCCCCTTCCAAGAGACCCAGTACTTC.

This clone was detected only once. This CDR3 is CASSFLPPGEDQYF. CDR3 nucleotides: TGTGCCAGCAGTTTTCTCCCCCCAGGGGAGGACCAGTACTTC. This chain connects TRBV6-5 to TRBJ2-5; D possibly matches TRBD1 or TRBD2 (6 bases each). Germline lookup yields CDR1 MNHEY and CDR2 SVGAGI. V was shortened by 4 bases and J by 10 bases, with 19 bases between the two germline ends. This CDR3 spans 14 amino acids.

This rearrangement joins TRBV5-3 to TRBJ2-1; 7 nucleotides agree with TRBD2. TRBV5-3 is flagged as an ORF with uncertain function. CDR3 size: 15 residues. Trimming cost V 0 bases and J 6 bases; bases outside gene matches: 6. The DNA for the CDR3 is TGTGCCAGAAGCTTGGTCAAGACGGGGGGCAATGAGCAGTTCTTC. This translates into CARSLVKTGGNEQFF.

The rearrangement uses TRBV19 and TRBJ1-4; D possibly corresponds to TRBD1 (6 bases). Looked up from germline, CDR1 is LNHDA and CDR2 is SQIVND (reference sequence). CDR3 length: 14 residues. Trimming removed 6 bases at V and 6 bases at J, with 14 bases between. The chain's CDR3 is CASRADRPHEKLFF. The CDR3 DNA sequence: TGTGCCAGTAGGGCCGACAGGCCGCATGAAAAACTGTTTTTT.

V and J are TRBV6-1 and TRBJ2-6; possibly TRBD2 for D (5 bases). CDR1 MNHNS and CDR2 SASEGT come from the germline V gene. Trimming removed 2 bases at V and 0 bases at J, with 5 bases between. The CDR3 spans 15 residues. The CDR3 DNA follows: TGTGCCAGCAGTGAAACTAGCTCTGGGGCCAACGTCCTGACTTTC. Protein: CASSETSSGANVLTF.

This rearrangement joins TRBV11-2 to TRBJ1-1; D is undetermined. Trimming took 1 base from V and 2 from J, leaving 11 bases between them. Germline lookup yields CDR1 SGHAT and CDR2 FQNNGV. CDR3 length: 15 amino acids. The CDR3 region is CASSLALGRNTEAFF. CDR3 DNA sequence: TGTGCCAGCAGCTTAGCCCTTGGCCGCAACACTGAAGCTTTCTTT.

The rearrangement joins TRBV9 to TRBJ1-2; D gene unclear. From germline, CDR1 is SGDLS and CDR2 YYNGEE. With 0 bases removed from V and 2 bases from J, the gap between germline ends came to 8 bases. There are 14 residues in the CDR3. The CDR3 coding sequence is TGTGCCAGCAGCGTAGGACGCTTCAACTATGGCTACACCTTC. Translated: CASSVGRFNYGYTF.

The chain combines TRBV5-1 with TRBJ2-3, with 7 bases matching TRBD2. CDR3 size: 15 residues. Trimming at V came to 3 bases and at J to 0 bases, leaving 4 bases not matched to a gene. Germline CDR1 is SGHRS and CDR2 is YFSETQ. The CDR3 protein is CASSSGLPSTDTQYF. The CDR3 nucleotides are TGCGCCAGCAGCTCGGGACTACCGAGCACAGATACGCAGTATTTT.

CDR3 DNA: TGCGCCAGCACCTTTGCCCTAACAGGTTCAGATACGCAGTATTTT. It encodes CASTFALTGSDTQYF. This rearrangement joins TRBV5-1 to TRBJ2-3; D perhaps matches TRBD1 (5 bases). CDR1 and CDR2 from the germline V gene are SGHRS and YFSETQ. V lost 6 bases, J lost 4 bases, and 18 bases lay in between. The CDR3 has 15 amino acids.

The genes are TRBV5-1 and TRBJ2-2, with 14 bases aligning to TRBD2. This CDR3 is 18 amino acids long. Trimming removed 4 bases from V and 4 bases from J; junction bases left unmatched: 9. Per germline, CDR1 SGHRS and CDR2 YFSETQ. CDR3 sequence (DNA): TGCGCCAGCAGCCCGGGGACTAGCGGGAGTTTAGGCACCGGGGAGCTGTTTTTT. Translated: CASSPGTSGSLGTGELFF.

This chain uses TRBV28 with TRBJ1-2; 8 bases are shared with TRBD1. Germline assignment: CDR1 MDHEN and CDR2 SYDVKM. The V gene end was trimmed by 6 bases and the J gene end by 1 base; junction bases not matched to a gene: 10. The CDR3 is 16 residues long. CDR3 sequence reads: CASSIGQGTLNYGYTF. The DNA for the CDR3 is TGTGCCAGCAGCATCGGACAGGGAACTCTTAACTATGGCTACACCTTC.

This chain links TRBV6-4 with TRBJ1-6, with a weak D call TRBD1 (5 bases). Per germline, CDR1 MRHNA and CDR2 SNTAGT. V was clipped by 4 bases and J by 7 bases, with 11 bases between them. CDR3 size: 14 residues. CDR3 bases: TGTGCCAGCAGTGCGGCAGGGACCAATTCACCCCTCCACTTT. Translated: CASSAAGTNSPLHF.

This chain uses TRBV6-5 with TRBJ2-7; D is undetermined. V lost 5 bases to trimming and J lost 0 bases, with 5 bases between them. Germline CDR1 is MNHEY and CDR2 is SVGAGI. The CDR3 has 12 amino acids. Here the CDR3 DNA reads TGTGCCAGCAGTCAGAGCTCCTACGAGCAGTACTTC. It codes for CASSQSSYEQYF.

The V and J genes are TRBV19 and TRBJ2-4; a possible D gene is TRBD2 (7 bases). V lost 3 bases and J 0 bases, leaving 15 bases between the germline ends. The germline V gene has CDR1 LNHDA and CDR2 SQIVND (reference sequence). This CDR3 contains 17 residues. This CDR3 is CASSMDGGPIAKNIQYF. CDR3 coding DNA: TGTGCCAGTAGTATGGACGGGGGGCCGATAGCCAAAAACATTCAGTACTTC.

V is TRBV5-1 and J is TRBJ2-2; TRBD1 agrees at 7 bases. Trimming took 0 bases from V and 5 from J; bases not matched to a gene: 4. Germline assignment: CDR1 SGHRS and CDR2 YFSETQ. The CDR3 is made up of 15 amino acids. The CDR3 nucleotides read TGCGCCAGCAGCTTGGACCTACAGGGGACCGGGGAGCTGTTTTTT. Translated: CASSLDLQGTGELFF.

The DNA for the CDR3 is TGTGCCAGCAGAGACAGGAATTCTGAGCAGTTCTTC. Translation: CASRDRNSEQFF. This sequence joins TRBV25-1 and TRBJ2-1; D may be TRBD1 (6 bases). V dropped 6 bases and J dropped 9 bases, with 12 bases sitting between them. Germline V gene lookup returns CDR1 MGHDK and CDR2 SYGVNS. The CDR3 has 12 amino acids.

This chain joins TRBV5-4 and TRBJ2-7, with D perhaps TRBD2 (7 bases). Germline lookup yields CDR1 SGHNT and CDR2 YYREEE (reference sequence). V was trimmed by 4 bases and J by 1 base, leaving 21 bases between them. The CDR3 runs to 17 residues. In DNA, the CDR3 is TGTGCCAGCAGCCGCCAACCCGGAGGGGGGGCGTCCTACGAGCAGTACTTC. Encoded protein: CASSRQPGGGASYEQYF.

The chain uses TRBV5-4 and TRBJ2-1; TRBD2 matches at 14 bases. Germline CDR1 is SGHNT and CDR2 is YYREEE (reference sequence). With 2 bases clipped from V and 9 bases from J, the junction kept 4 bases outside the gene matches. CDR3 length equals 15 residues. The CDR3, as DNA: TGTGCCAGCAGCTTCGGACTAGCGGGAGGTGGTGAGCAGTTCTTC. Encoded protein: CASSFGLAGGGEQFF.

The CDR3 here is CASSTDRSTSPLHF. DNA of the CDR3: TGTGCCAGCAGCACGGACAGGTCGACTTCACCCCTCCACTTT. The chain has TRBV7-9 and TRBJ1-6, with TRBD1 matching over 7 bases. CDR1 and CDR2 from the germline V gene are SEHNR and FQNEAQ (reference sequence). The CDR3 extends over 14 amino acids. The trim removed 5 bases at V and 9 bases at J, leaving 7 bases unmatched. The complete variable domain, with remaining parts taken from reference TRBV7-9 and TRBJ1-6, reads DTGVSQNPRHKITKRGQNVTFRCDPISEHNRLYWYRQTLGQGPEFLTYFQNEAQLEKSRLLSDRFSAERPKGSFSTLEIQRTEQGDSAMYLCASSTDRSTSPLHFGNGTRLTVT.

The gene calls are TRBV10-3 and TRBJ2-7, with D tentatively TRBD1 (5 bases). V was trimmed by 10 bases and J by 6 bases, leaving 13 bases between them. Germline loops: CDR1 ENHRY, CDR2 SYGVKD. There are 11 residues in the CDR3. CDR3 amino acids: CANQGSGEQYF. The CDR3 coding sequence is TGTGCCAACCAGGGAAGTGGCGAGCAGTACTTC.

In nucleotides, the CDR3 is TGTGCCAGTAGTACCTCGAGGGGGGCTGAAGCTTTCTTT. Protein product: CASSTSRGAEAFF. This rearrangement joins TRBV19 to TRBJ1-1; a weak D match, TRBD1 (6 bases). In germline, CDR1 is LNHDA, CDR2 SQIVND (reference sequence). This CDR3 spans 13 amino acids. Trimming pared 4 bases from V and 6 bases from J, leaving 12 bases between.

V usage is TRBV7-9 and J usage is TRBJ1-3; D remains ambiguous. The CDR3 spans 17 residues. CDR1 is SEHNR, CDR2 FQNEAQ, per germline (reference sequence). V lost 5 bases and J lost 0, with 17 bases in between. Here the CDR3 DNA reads TGTGCCAGCAGCCTCAGGACGGTCCGAAGCTCTGGAAACACCATATATTTT. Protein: CASSLRTVRSSGNTIYF. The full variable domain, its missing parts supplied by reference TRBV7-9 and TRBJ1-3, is DTGVSQNPRHKITKRGQNVTFRCDPISEHNRLYWYRQTLGQGPEFLTYFQNEAQLEKSRLLSDRFSAERPKGSFSTLEIQRTEQGDSAMYLCASSLRTVRSSGNTIYFGEGSWLTVV.

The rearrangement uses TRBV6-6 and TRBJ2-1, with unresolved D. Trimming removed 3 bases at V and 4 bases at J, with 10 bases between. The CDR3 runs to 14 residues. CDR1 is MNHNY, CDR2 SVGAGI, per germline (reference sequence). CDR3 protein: CASSYRETYNEQFF. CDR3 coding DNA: TGTGCCAGCAGTTATAGAGAGACTTACAATGAGCAGTTCTTC.

The CDR3 here is CASSLEGTGYNEQFF. The CDR3 DNA reads as TGTGCCAGCAGCTTGGAGGGGACAGGCTACAATGAGCAGTTCTTC. The chain joins TRBV5-8 to TRBJ2-1; 8 bases are a match to TRBD1. The CDR3 is made up of 15 amino acids. With 0 bases clipped from V and 3 bases from J, the junction kept 2 bases outside the gene matches. Per the germline V gene, CDR1 is SGHTS and CDR2 is YDEGEE. Looking up the rest from reference TRBV5-8 and TRBJ2-1 gives the full variable domain: EAGVTQSPTHLIKTRGQQATLRCSPISGHTSVYWYQQALGLGLQFLLWYDEGEERNRGNFPPRFSGRQFPNYSSELNVNALELEDSALYLCASSLEGTGYNEQFFGPGTRLTVL.